Listed here are 19 T cell receptor beta chains from one sample, sequenced in a study of T cell responses to AZD1222 COVID-19 vaccine. Only in-frame clones appear in the TCRdb table, and some are missing; sequencing was by immunoSEQ multiplex PCR. The repertoire consists of 90,000 or so clones, with 70% to 90% occurring once and the leading ten covering approximately 5.1%. The specimen comprised peripheral blood, sampled 28 days after the second AZD1222 dose. These receptors were obtained from an adult who received the AZD1222 COVID-19 vaccine.

The chain carries TRBV6-5 and TRBJ2-7; D is perhaps TRBD1 (5 bases). The CDR3 has 14 amino acids. CDR1 is MNHEY and CDR2 is SVGAGI in the germline V gene. V lost 4 bases and J 5 bases, leaving 15 bases between the germline ends. The CDR3 spells CASSLQGWADEQYF. DNA for the CDR3: TGTGCCAGCAGTTTGCAGGGTTGGGCGGACGAGCAGTACTTC.

The V and J genes are TRBV21-1 and TRBJ2-7; TRBD1 reflects the table's D call only, with no check against the DNA. TRBV21-1 constitutes a pseudogene. CDR3 length: 14 residues. DNA for the CDR3: TGTGCCAGCAGCAACGACAGGGCAAACTACGAGCAGTACTTC. This sequence encodes CASSNDRANYEQYF.

CDR3 in DNA: TGTGCCAGCAGCTTAGCGAGCCAGGGATCAGGAAACACCATATATTTT. Its translation: CASSLASQGSGNTIYF. This chain links TRBV7-2 with TRBJ1-3, with D tentatively TRBD1 (5 bases). V lost 0 bases and J 4 bases, leaving 13 bases between the germline ends. CDR3 length: 16 residues. Germline V lookup: CDR1 SGHTA, CDR2 FQGNSA.

The count of this clone is one. The rearrangement joins TRBV9 to TRBJ2-7; 7 nucleotides line up with TRBD2. CDR3 length equals 14 residues. The J segment lost 5 bases and the V segment lost 4 bases, leaving 9 bases of the junction unmatched. Germline V gene data show CDR1 as SGDLS and CDR2 as YYNGEE. This chain's CDR3 is CASSPGGGRHEQYF. In DNA form, the CDR3 reads TGTGCCAGCAGCCCCGGGGGAGGGAGGCACGAGCAGTACTTC.

The CDR3 DNA sequence: TGTGCCAGCACTTTATCTCAGGGGGTTCAGCCCCAGCATTTT. Protein product: CASTLSQGVQPQHF. The chain has TRBV2 and TRBJ1-5, with 7 bases matching TRBD1. V lost 7 bases and J lost 6; bases outside the gene matches: 9. This CDR3 contains 14 residues. The germline CDR1 and CDR2 sequences are SNHLY and FYNNEI.

The chain uses TRBV5-8 and TRBJ1-1; D gene ambiguous. V was trimmed by 0 bases and J by 6 bases, leaving 3 bases between them. The CDR3 loop spans 11 amino acids. Germline assignment: CDR1 SGHTS and CDR2 YDEGEE. The CDR3 here is CASSLGPEAFF. Here the CDR3 DNA reads TGTGCCAGCAGCTTGGGTCCTGAAGCTTTCTTT. Filled out from reference TRBV5-8 and TRBJ1-1, the complete variable domain reads EAGVTQSPTHLIKTRGQQATLRCSPISGHTSVYWYQQALGLGLQFLLWYDEGEERNRGNFPPRFSGRQFPNYSSELNVNALELEDSALYLCASSLGPEAFFGQGTRLTVV.

V usage is TRBV30 and J usage is TRBJ1-3; no reliable D call. The CDR3 runs 14 residues. Germline CDR1 GTSNPN, CDR2 SVGIG (reference sequence). The V end lost 4 bases, the J end lost 0 bases, and 10 bases lay between the germline ends. The CDR3 bases are TGTGCCTGGACAGGAAGCTTCTCTGGAAACACCATATATTTT. It translates to CAWTGSFSGNTIYF.

This chain connects TRBV6-5 to TRBJ1-1; D ambiguous. From germline, CDR1 is MNHEY and CDR2 SVGAGI. This CDR3 comprises 12 residues. V dropped 4 bases and J dropped 3 bases, with 6 bases sitting between them. CDR3 nucleotide sequence: TGTGCCAGCAGTTCCGGTTACACTGAAGCTTTCTTT. The encoded protein is CASSSGYTEAFF.

This sequence joins TRBV6-5 and TRBJ2-7, with no clear D. The CDR3 totals 11 residues. Trimming cost V 6 bases and J 5 bases, with 8 bases left between them. CDR1 is MNHEY and CDR2 is SVGAGI in the germline V gene. The CDR3 is CASRAVDEQYF. The CDR3 nucleotides are TGTGCCAGCAGAGCCGTAGACGAGCAGTACTTC.

The chain combines TRBV19 with TRBJ1-4; D not resolved. The CDR3 runs 18 residues. V was pared by 0 bases and J by 3 bases, with 17 bases between. Germline values: CDR1 LNHDA, CDR2 SQIVND (reference sequence). CDR3 bases: TGTGCCAGTAGTATAGAAGTTCGCGTGGGCACCTCTAATGAAAAACTGTTTTTT. Protein product: CASSIEVRVGTSNEKLFF.

CDR3 in amino acids: CSEGGYNEQFF. CDR3 nucleotides: TGCAGCGAGGGGGGGTACAATGAGCAGTTCTTC. The rearrangement uses TRBV20-1 and TRBJ2-1; a possible D gene is TRBD2 (7 bases). Germline V gives CDR1 DFQATT, CDR2 SNEGSKA (reference sequence). The CDR3 covers 11 residues.

V and J are TRBV18 and TRBJ1-2, with D unresolved. CDR1 and CDR2 (germline): KGHSH, LQKENI. V lost 0 bases and J 8 bases, leaving 13 bases between the germline ends. This CDR3 contains 14 residues. The CDR3 sequence is CASSPPGRSGGYTF. The CDR3 nucleotides are TGTGCCAGCTCACCACCGGGAAGGTCCGGGGGCTACACCTTC.

The chain recombines TRBV19 with TRBJ1-3; 7 nucleotides agree with TRBD1. V shed 3 bases and J 4 bases; nucleotides not matched to a gene: 9. The CDR3 consists of 16 residues. The germline V gene encodes CDR1 LNHDA and CDR2 SQIVND (reference sequence). The CDR3 DNA follows: TGTGCCAGTAGTATCCTCCAGGGGGTATACGGAAACACCATATATTTT. Translating gives CASSILQGVYGNTIYF.

This chain connects TRBV19 to TRBJ1-4; weak D call: TRBD1 (5 bases). The V end lost 10 bases, the J end lost 8 bases, and 17 bases lay between the germline ends. The CDR3 is made up of 13 amino acids. CDR1 LNHDA and CDR2 SQIVND come from the germline V gene (reference sequence). The CDR3 loop is CATAKGVREKLFF. The CDR3 DNA reads as TGTGCCACCGCAAAAGGGGTTCGAGAAAAACTGTTTTTT.

This clone was detected once. The chain uses TRBV5-6 and TRBJ1-2, with D uncertain. The CDR3 has 13 residues. V was cut by 1 base and J by 1 base, with 5 bases left in between. Looked up from germline, CDR1 is SGHDT and CDR2 is YYEEEE. CDR3 coding DNA: TGTGCCAGCAGCTTGAATAATAACTATGGCTACACCTTC. Amino acid sequence: CASSLNNNYGYTF.

The gene calls are TRBV5-1 and TRBJ2-6; no reliable D call. CDR1 is SGHRS and CDR2 is YFSETQ in the germline V gene. This CDR3 spans 15 amino acids. Deletions cut 3 bases from V and 0 bases from J, with 7 bases between. The CDR3 loop is CASSSDISGANVLTF. DNA for the CDR3: TGCGCCAGCAGCTCCGACATCTCTGGGGCCAACGTCCTGACTTTC.

The rearrangement joins TRBV24-1 to TRBJ2-3; D is perhaps TRBD1 (7 bases). Germline assignment: CDR1 KGHDR and CDR2 SFDVKD. This CDR3 has 16 amino acids. The V and J ends lost 4 bases and 0 bases respectively, with 13 bases between them. CDR3 nucleotides: TGTGCCACCAGTGACCCACAGGGGACTAGCACAGATACGCAGTATTTT. As protein: CATSDPQGTSTDTQYF.

The chain joins TRBV2 to TRBJ1-4, with a tentative D call TRBD1 (6 bases). Germline V gene sequence: CDR1 SNHLY, CDR2 FYNNEI. V was pared by 6 bases and J by 5 bases, with 22 bases between. The CDR3 is 17 residues long. CDR3 sequence (DNA): TGTGCCAGCAGGCTCGGACAGCTCCCATTTTACAATGAAAAACTGTTTTTT. Translating it yields CASRLGQLPFYNEKLFF.

V gene TRBV5-8 combines with J gene TRBJ2-2; D tentatively reads TRBD1 or TRBD2 (5 bases each). V lost 5 bases and J 0 bases, leaving 17 bases between the germline ends. Germline V gene data show CDR1 as SGHTS and CDR2 as YDEGEE. CDR3 length: 17 residues. The CDR3 nucleotides are TGTGCCAGCAGTCCCGGGACCCTCCTTTCGAACACCGGGGAGCTGTTTTTT. Protein: CASSPGTLLSNTGELFF.